This T cell receptor (beta chain) was captured in a study of blood T cells in healthy people across ages. The wider study: About one barcoded beta molecule per two T cells was the capture yield of template switching.

Then a second PCR, running roughly 7 to 11 cycles, was carried out with a sample-barcoded 5' primer and a J-beta primer mix. TCRdb processed the 5' RACE reads anew with MiXCR; each CDR3 protein has one entry. The sample contains 800,000 to 900,000 distinct CDR3 sequences, under 80% of which appear only once. Study-wide results and limits: Age brought a roughly linear fall in TCR beta diversity measured per million T cells. The CMV status of each donor remained undetermined, and this could have confounded shifts in expanded clonotypes.

The people who gave samples were healthy Caucasians from Russia, aged roughly 6 to 100. For this clonotype: Its antigen remains unknown.

The sequenced material came from blood. The sequence derives from a man younger than 45 in good health.

DNA of the CDR3: TGTGCCAGCACTCACGCAGGGACCGGGGCCAACGTCCTGACTTTC. Translated, it gives CASTHAGTGANVLTF. The genes are TRBV6-2 or TRBV6-3 and TRBJ2-6; TRBD1 or TRBD2 may be the D gene (5 bases each). The CDR3 has 15 residues. V gave up 7 bases and J gave up 4 bases, with 14 bases separating them. CDR1 and CDR2 from the germline V gene are MNHEY and SVGEGT.